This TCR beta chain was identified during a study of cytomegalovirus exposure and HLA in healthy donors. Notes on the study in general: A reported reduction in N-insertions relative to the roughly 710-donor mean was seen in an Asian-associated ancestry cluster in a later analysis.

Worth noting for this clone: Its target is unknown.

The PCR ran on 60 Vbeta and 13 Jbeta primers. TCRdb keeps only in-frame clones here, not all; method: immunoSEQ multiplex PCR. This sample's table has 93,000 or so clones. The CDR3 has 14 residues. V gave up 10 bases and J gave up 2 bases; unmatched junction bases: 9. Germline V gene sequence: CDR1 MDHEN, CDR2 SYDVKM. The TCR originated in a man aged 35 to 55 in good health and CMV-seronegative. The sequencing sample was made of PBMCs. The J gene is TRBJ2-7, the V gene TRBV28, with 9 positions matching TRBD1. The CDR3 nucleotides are TGTGCCACCGTTTCTGGGACAGGGACCTACGAGCAGTACTTC. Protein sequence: CATVSGTGTYEQYF.